This TCR beta chain was sequenced for a study of cytomegalovirus exposure and HLA in healthy donors (dated by TCRdb to 2016 to 2017). Regarding the complete study: In an earlier analysis of approximately 500 of the donors, under 300 Gb of sequence data and about 110 million unique TCR beta sequences from about 179 million T cells were reported. Approximately 310 gigabases of sequencing data and approximately 85 million unique TCR sequences were included in an early release covering around 650 HLA-typed donors. Of the 350 to 450 genotyped donors, approximately 81% were placed in the genetic ancestry cluster associated with self-reported Caucasian donors. The study aimed to test whether signatures of past pathogen exposure could be identified by cataloging public T cell receptors. The study profiled the T cell repertoires of under 850 subjects by immunosequencing and related them to cytomegalovirus serostatus. A separate validation cohort of 90 to 150 different subjects was used in addition to the approximately 610-subject first cohort. High-throughput TCR immunosequencing, statistical association of individual TCRs with disease status, and machine learning were combined to predict cytomegalovirus infection status. A later analysis re-analyzed previously published TCR beta repertoires from about 600 donors and added high-resolution HLA genotyping to study TCR occurrence patterns. Rather than drawing on any new phenotypic data, the later analysis identified candidate immune exposures from TCR beta sequences and the way those sequences occurred across donors. To decide whether each TCR beta V gene segment behaved as functional or pseudogenic, an earlier analysis of approximately 620 of the donors relied on high-throughput TCR beta sequencing. Donor age, sex, ethnicity and CMV serostatus were collected together with the repertoire data. In a later genetic analysis, genome-wide SNP genotypes for about 55% of the roughly 670 donors were used, and that subset was treated as a discovery cohort. All discovery cohort repertoires had been generated using a single sequencing platform. HLA typing covered class I and class II loci at four-digit resolution. Typing coverage varied by locus: roughly 629-630 donors for A, B, C, DRB1 and DQB1; approximately 500 for DQA1; nearly 610 for DPA1; around 490 for DPB1. Several DR-DQ haplotypes were handled as single units for association and clustering, since linkage in the cohort was strong. Across 300 to 500 genotyped donors of the cohort, an average of roughly 200,000 unique TCR beta nucleotide sequences per donor were sequenced, and 15% to 20% of those sequences were non-productive. The paper's findings and limits, for the study overall: CMV serostatus was the only immune exposure information available for the cohort. The 87-base-pair reads could not distinguish some IMGT-functional V segments, including TRBV6-2 and TRBV6-3, so those segments were excluded. Linkage disequilibrium might explain the correlated functional status among segregating V segments, but an unknown experimental factor could not be excluded. The classifier was reported to diagnose cytomegalovirus status with high specificity and sensitivity in both the original and validation cohorts. Because counts were too low, about 18 rarely observed V segments, including chromosome 9 orphons, were excluded from the earlier analysis of several hundred of the donors. A few of the identified cytomegalovirus-associated TCR beta chains were confirmed in vitro to be specific for cytomegalovirus antigens. A later genetic analysis associated a missense DCLRE1C variant with V-gene and J-gene trimming of TCR beta chains, and an independent cohort replicated the association. Assigning TCR associations to individual alleles was difficult when HLA alleles, especially DR and DQ, strongly co-occurred. According to a later analysis, parvovirus B19, influenza, CMV and Epstein-Barr virus appeared linked to several top co-occurrence clusters. The cohort was sequenced for TCR beta chains only, and without alpha or paired-chain data the features that could be detected were limited. At a false discovery rate of 0.05, a later analysis linked fewer than 20,000 TCR beta sequences to specific HLA alleles. Because HLA typing was unavailable for some donors at each locus, only the typed subset was used in association tests. Roughly uniform sequencing depth across donors was assumed in presence/absence analyses, although this assumption may not hold. According to a later genetic analysis, donors in an Asian-associated ancestry cluster had fewer N-insertions in productive TCRs than the roughly 660-donor mean. Most TCR sequences were observed very rarely across donors, whereas some public TCRs were present in many individuals. A cluster of highly shared sequence variants was judged likely to be a technical artifact of the sequencing pipeline. A further reported finding was that TCR beta sequences accurately predicted the HLA-A and HLA-B alleles for most subjects in the first cohort. It was suggested by the authors that the approach could potentially be generalized to other disease states and immunological phenotypes. Most CMV-associated TCR beta chains appeared to be HLA-restricted in a later analysis, and the HLA associations seemed to be driven largely by CMV exposure. Compared with equally common non-associated chains, HLA-associated TCR beta chains in a later analysis were more clonally expanded and had lower generation probabilities. Broadly in line with IMGT annotations, most TCR beta V segments showed up in productive rearrangements about 87% or about 30% of the time in an earlier analysis of a few hundred of the donors. The study gave a list of roughly 150 TCR beta chains associated with cytomegalovirus. In a later analysis, TCR association rates were found to vary across HLA loci, with the most associated TCRs seen for DRB1 alleles and the fewest for HLA-C alleles.

According to the germline V gene, CDR1 reads SGHRS and CDR2 reads YFSETQ. The CDR3 covers 14 residues, taking in both the cysteine and the phenylalanine. CDR3 DNA is the only sequence kept; it has 42 bases, read in frame from the first base. At the junction V is shortened by 5 bases and J by 1 base; bases outside the gene matches: 1. Library construction relied on the immunoSEQ multiplex PCR assay. The multiplex PCR relied on a mix of 60 forward primers for TCR Vbeta segments and 13 reverse primers for TCR Jbeta segments. Amplification of the CDR3 region of rearranged TCR beta genes was performed with a multiplex PCR assay on genomic DNA. The amplified TCR beta libraries were sequenced on the Illumina HiSeq System as 87-base-pair reads. As for the original processing: A later analysis counted tens of millions of unique TCR beta chains across the roughly 700 repertoires, and 9.5 million to 11 million of these chains were shared by at least two donors. Raw reads were error-corrected and collapsed into unique sequences by a nearest-neighbor algorithm in which closely related sequences were merged to remove PCR and sequencing errors. To assign V, D and J gene segments, CDR3 sequences were aligned to IMGT reference sequences. For a sequence to be retained, at least a six-nucleotide match to both a V gene segment and a J gene segment was required. A rearrangement was called productive if the CDR3 had no stop codons and remained in frame with V and J, and every other rearrangement was called non-productive. Following IMGT convention, CDR3 was defined as the stretch from the second conserved V-encoded cysteine to the conserved J-encoded phenylalanine. Sequences without an unambiguous match to a single V gene segment were excluded from the earlier analysis of a few hundred of the donors. In an earlier analysis of almost 600 of the donors, a V segment was called functional when productive rearrangements were above 56.7%, and segregating when the standard deviation between donors exceeded 5%. A statistical classification framework was developed to diagnose cytomegalovirus status using the catalog of TCR beta chain sequences. In a later analysis, V and J genes were assigned by comparing TCR nucleotide sequences against IMGT/GENE-DB human TR gene sequences. Using the TCRdist pipeline, a later analysis assigned CDR3 sequences along with most-parsimonious VDJ recombination scenarios. In a later analysis, every TCR beta chain was defined by the combination of its CDR3 amino acid sequence and its V-gene family, and reads without a unique V-gene family were dropped. In a later analysis, 450 to 600 highly shared, low-generation-probability nucleotide sequences were removed to address suspected cross-contamination and a sequencing artifact. In a later analysis, a clonal expansion index was calculated for each public chain from normalized within-repertoire ranks of inferred template counts. Generation probabilities in a later analysis came from a VDJ recombination model fitted to out-of-frame rearrangements, and those results were checked against IGoR. Hypergeometric tests were used in a later analysis to score TCR-TCR, TCR-HLA and TCR-CMV co-occurrence, with a repertoire-size bias correction applied to the TCR pairs. A later analysis estimated false discovery rates by permuting HLA or CMV assignments 20 times. In a later analysis, co-occurring TCRs were grouped using DBSCAN, and TCRdist sequence similarity was added for clustering within HLA-allele-positive subsets. Co-occurrence clustering excluded repertoires with fewer than 30,000 or more than 120,000 public chains, plus five with anomalous nucleotide sharing. TCRdb took over this immuneACCESS table, retaining in-frame rearrangements with V and J assigned. Such tables are incomplete; in checked studies, under half of the missing clones stem from an unresolved V gene, and the remainder is unexplained. V and J calls and clone size are as listed in that table; D and trimming were resolved from the DNA. This sample gives 100,000 to 150,000 clones in total; around two thirds of them show up just once. In total, the top ten clones hold under 5.5% of the sample.

The cohort was made up of roughly 670 healthy bone marrow donors. Cohort members were all nominally healthy when sampled, although unrecorded immune exposures were likely present. The donor tested CMV seropositive and was one of the 289 seropositive cohort members. Each donor provided a peripheral blood sample, and peripheral blood mononuclear cells were used for TCR beta sequencing. Genomic DNA was extracted from the blood cell samples with the Qiagen DNeasy Blood Extraction Kit. For this clone: Its antigen is not yet known. Nothing much larger sits one base from this clone, and base qualities are not available.

The chain joins TRBV5-1 to TRBJ2-5, and 11 junction bases match TRBD2. The sequence derives from a man in his 60s in good health and CMV-seropositive. The sample comprised PBMCs. The sequence in DNA is TGCGCCAGCAGACTAGCGGGGGTCCAAGAGACCCAGTACTTC. It codes for CASRLAGVQETQYF.